The present T cell receptor (beta chain) was sequenced within a study of blood T cell repertoires in COVID-19 (dated by TCRdb to 2020 to 2022). At the level of the whole study: Samples from collaborators originated in the United States, Italy and Spain and spanned both the acute and convalescent phases of COVID-19. The material from the prospective study consisted of cDNA or gDNA derived from T cells, B-cell-depleted T cells, or PBMCs. Deeply sampled blood TCRbeta repertoires from subjects exposed to, actively infected with, or recovered from COVID-19 were included in the dataset. The repertoires were released in a freely available public database meant as a resource for research on the immune response to SARS-CoV-2. The samples were drawn from the first 160 participants of the ongoing ImmuneRACE study and from more than 1,000 subjects provided by 6 global collaborators. A de-identified subject ID, COVID-19 status, age in years and sex were almost always included in the sample metadata. HLA class I and class II types, where available, came from metadata supplied by the sample provider rather than from assay-based typing.

Turning to this clone: No cognate antigen has been identified for it. Base qualities are missing; no much larger clone stands one base away.

Summary of the overall study and its limitations: The amount of clinical and demographic metadata varied by source and participant and was provided uncurated.

The CDR3 numbers 15 residues from cysteine through phenylalanine. Kept here is only the CDR3 DNA, which spans 45 bases and is read in frame from base 1. The immunoSEQ Assay, a bias-controlled multiplex PCR, was used to amplify TCRbeta CDR3 regions from genomic DNA. The source study handled its data this way. Nucleated cell counts per sample were estimated from amplification of reference gene primers within the assay. Sequence reads were collapsed and filtered to measure the absolute abundance of every unique TCRbeta CDR3 rearrangement. For each sample, productive Simpson clonality was calculated as the square root of Simpson's diversity index over productive rearrangements. Sourced from immuneACCESS, this table was stored by TCRdb with only in-frame sequences that have V and J called. A share of the clones is absent; for the studies checked, an unresolved V gene accounts for under half, and the remainder has no known explanation. V, J and clone size were drawn from that table, and D and trimming were deduced from the DNA. The sample table records 200,000 to 250,000 clones; about 85% of these occur just once. The top ten hold around 2% of the sample.

Another Seattle source contributed samples from volunteer blood donors who had recovered from COVID-19. Each collaborating institution followed its own protocols to collect whole blood in K2EDTA tubes. Collaborator samples were shipped for TCRbeta analysis as frozen whole blood, isolated PBMCs, or DNA extracted from either sample type. The source is a man younger than 45 who had recovered from COVID-19. The specimen was peripheral blood. The chain is assembled from TRBV21-1 and TRBJ1-1. TRBV21-1 is reported as a pseudogene. The CDR3 in this case is CASSTTRQGGTEAFF. The sequenced DNA is TGTGCCAGCAGCACAACGCGGCAGGGAGGCACTGAAGCTTTCTTT.